This TCR beta chain was captured by sequencing in a study of blood T cells in healthy people across ages. The study's findings and limits: Per-million-T-cell TCR beta diversity fell roughly linearly with age. Observed TCR beta diversity showed a strong correlation with the percentage of naive T cells as measured by flow cytometry. Naive CD4+ cell counts and diversity both ran higher in long-lived than in aged donors.

A single count supports this clonotype. The antigen remains undetermined. The germline gives CDR1 KGHSH, CDR2 LQKENI. V was pared by 3 bases and J by 1 base, with 27 bases between. The CDR3 extends over 20 amino acids. The use of a sample-barcoded 5' primer and a J-beta primer mix characterized a second PCR of 7 to 11 cycles. Carrying 12 random nucleotides, a template-switch adaptor labeled each individual cDNA molecule. TCRdb used MiXCR to reprocess the 5' RACE reads, holding one entry per CDR3 protein. The sample records about 970,000 distinct CDR3 sequences, just over 50% being singletons. The chain couples TRBV18 to TRBJ2-5; D possibly corresponds to TRBD1 (7 bases). The TCR sequence derives from a woman aged 55-69 years in good health. The material sequenced was blood. The CDR3 DNA is TGTGCCAGCTCACCCCGGAGGGGGCCTACAATAGGAACCACCCAAGAGACCCAGTACTTC. Translating it yields CASSPRRGPTIGTTQETQYF.